These 6 T cell receptor beta chains came from one sample sequenced in a study of T cells in Graves' hyperthyroidism and ophthalmopathy. Amplification of TCR beta CDR3 regions used RNA as the template. The HTBI set primed first-round TCR CDR3 RT-PCR. Each CDR3 protein is one row after TCRdb ran MiXCR on the multiplex PCR reads. The table records hundreds of thousands of distinct CDR3 sequences, approximately 14% of them present only once. Material: blood. Receptor source: a woman aged 18-29 years with Graves' hyperthyroidism.

This clonotype occurred a few times. The chain joins TRBV6-5 to TRBJ2-3; 12 bases are a match to TRBD2. There are 16 residues in the CDR3. Germline V gene data show CDR1 as MNHEY and CDR2 as SVGAGI. The ends lost 2 bases at V and 2 bases at J; junction bases unmatched: 2. CDR3 nucleotide sequence: TGTGCCAGCAGTTACGGACTAGCGGGGAACACAGATACGCAGTATTTT. It yields the protein CASSYGLAGNTDTQYF.

The rearrangement uses TRBV28 and TRBJ2-6, with D perhaps being TRBD1 or TRBD2 (5 bases each). Germline CDR1 and CDR2: MDHEN and SYDVKM. Trimming removed 4 bases at V and 1 base at J, with 20 bases between. The CDR3 totals 19 residues. The CDR3 protein is CASSYSPGSGASGANVLTF. CDR3 DNA: TGTGCCAGCAGTTACTCGCCGGGCTCCGGGGCTTCTGGGGCCAACGTCCTGACTTTC.

This clonotype was seen repeatedly, ten times or more. V usage is TRBV5-6 and J usage is TRBJ1-4; 10 bases align to TRBD1. V shed 4 bases, J shed 4 bases, and the junction held 4 bases outside the gene matches. This CDR3 comprises 15 residues. Germline CDR1 reads SGHDT; CDR2 reads YYEEEE. CDR3 sequence reads: CASSGQGGFNEKLFF. The CDR3 nucleotides are TGTGCCAGCAGCGGACAGGGGGGATTTAATGAAAAACTGTTTTTT.

This clonotype has more than one count but fewer than ten. This chain joins TRBV18 and TRBJ1-4; D is unresolved. CDR3 length: 15 residues. V was cut by 6 bases and J by 8 bases, with 19 bases left in between. The germline CDR1 and CDR2 sequences are KGHSH and LQKENI. The DNA for the CDR3 is TGTGCCAGCTCGTCGCTCGATTCCCCTGGCGAAAAACTGTTTTTT. Encoded protein: CASSSLDSPGEKLFF.

This clonotype was picked up many times. J is TRBJ2-1 and V is TRBV20-1; D is perhaps TRBD1 or TRBD2 (6 bases each). The CDR3 is made up of 17 amino acids. CDR1 and CDR2 from the germline V gene are DFQATT and SNEGSKA (reference sequence). Trimming took off 0 bases at V and 0 bases at J, with 15 bases between the two ends. CDR3 protein: CSARDRGGKRSYNEQFF. In DNA form, the CDR3 reads TGCAGTGCTAGAGATCGAGGGGGGAAGCGCTCCTACAATGAGCAGTTCTTC.

This clonotype was observed a few times. V gene TRBV12-3 or TRBV12-4 combines with J gene TRBJ1-5; D not resolved. CDR3 size: 16 residues. With 0 bases removed from V and 0 bases from J, the gap between germline ends came to 9 bases. The CDR3 region is CASSLAHLYSNQPQHF. CDR3 nucleotides: TGTGCCAGCAGTTTAGCGCATCTCTATAGCAATCAGCCCCAGCATTTT.